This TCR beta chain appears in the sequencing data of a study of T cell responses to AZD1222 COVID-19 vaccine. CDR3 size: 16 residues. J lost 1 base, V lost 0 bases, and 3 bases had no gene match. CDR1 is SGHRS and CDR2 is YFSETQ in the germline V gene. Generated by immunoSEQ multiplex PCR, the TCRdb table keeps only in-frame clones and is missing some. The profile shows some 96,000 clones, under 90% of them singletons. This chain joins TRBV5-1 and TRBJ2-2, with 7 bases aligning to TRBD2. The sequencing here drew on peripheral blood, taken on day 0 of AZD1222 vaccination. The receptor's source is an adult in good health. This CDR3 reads CASSLGLAVNTGELFF. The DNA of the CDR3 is TGCGCCAGCAGCTTGGGGCTAGCGGTGAACACCGGGGAGCTGTTTTTT.